This T cell receptor (beta chain) was obtained from a study of T-cell reconstitution after alpha-beta-depleted transplantation in children. Whole-study results and caveats: T cells produced anew were the main source of T-cell counts and diversity one year after transplant. For some patients, TCRbeta diversity was high at day 60 because of recipient T cells and thymic progenitors that survived. In patients about two months after transplant, alpha-beta T cells reportedly arose from several hundred expanded graft clones.

Using unique molecular identifiers, the investigators prepared the TCRbeta library. In TCRdb, the PCR reads were re-called with MiXCR into one record per CDR3 protein. Of roughly 500,000 distinct CDR3 sequences listed, about 10% are singletons. The germline V and J ends were trimmed by 4 bases and 6 bases, with 10 bases remaining between them. The CDR3 runs to 13 residues. This clonotype was detected ten times or more. The antigen remains unidentified. The source is a child aged 2 to 9 with inherited bone marrow failure, due to receive a stem cell transplant. This sequence joins TRBV12-3 or TRBV12-4 and TRBJ2-1, with D hard to call. The specimen was PBMCs, collected before TCRalphabeta/CD19-depleted stem cell transplant. The CDR3 DNA sequence: TGTGCCAGCAGTTGGGTGAGGCTCAATGAGCAGTTCTTC. Its translation is CASSWVRLNEQFF.